What follows are 12 T cell receptor beta chains derived from one specimen sequenced in a study of T-cell reconstitution after alpha-beta-depleted transplantation in children. During its preparation, the TCRbeta library received unique molecular identifiers. MiXCR, run by TCRdb on the PCR reads, gives a single entry per CDR3 protein. The sample lists about 460,000 distinct CDR3 sequences; roughly an eighth were seen once. Sequences were derived from PBMCs from the stem cell graft donor, sampled from the stem cell graft. Every receptor here comes from a human donor who donated a stem cell graft to a child with combined immunodeficiency.

The rearrangement uses TRBV6-5 and TRBJ1-1, with 8 nucleotides matching TRBD1. Per the germline V gene, CDR1 is MNHEY and CDR2 is SVGAGI. The CDR3 totals 14 residues. The ends lost 6 bases at V and 0 bases at J; junction bases unmatched: 3. This CDR3 reads CASRLTGVNTEAFF. The CDR3 coding sequence is TGTGCCAGCAGACTGACAGGGGTGAACACTGAAGCTTTCTTT.

There are a few counts of this clonotype. The chain uses TRBV20-1 and TRBJ1-2; D ambiguous. V dropped 0 bases and J dropped 1 base, with 6 bases sitting between them. This CDR3 region has 13 residues. Germline V gives CDR1 DFQATT, CDR2 SNEGSKA (reference sequence). This CDR3 reads CSARDPINYGYTF. For the CDR3, the DNA is TGCAGTGCTAGAGATCCGATTAACTATGGCTACACCTTC.

This clonotype was observed many times. This chain uses TRBV7-9 with TRBJ2-3; D gene uncertain. V gave up 4 bases and J gave up 6 bases, with 11 bases separating them. CDR1 SEHNR and CDR2 FQNEAQ come from the germline V gene (reference sequence). The CDR3 contains 13 residues. The CDR3 spells CASSSSVGDTQYF. CDR3 DNA sequence: TGTGCCAGCAGCTCCTCCGTTGGGGATACGCAGTATTTT.

The sample holds many counts of this clonotype. The genes are TRBV11-2 and TRBJ2-5; D not resolved. The CDR3 contains 13 residues. CDR1 and CDR2 (germline): SGHAT, FQNNGV. Trimming left V 3 bases short and J 4 bases short, with 9 bases between. The CDR3 DNA sequence: TGTGCCAGCAGCTTGGAAAGGGTAGAGACCCAGTACTTC. This sequence encodes CASSLERVETQYF.

Turning to this clonotype: This may be a read error: a much more frequent sequence differs by one nucleotide. The conserved final phenylalanine or tryptophan is absent from the CDR3, which likely points to a read error. The V gene is TRBV6-1, the J gene TRBJ2-1, with TRBD1 matching over 9 bases. The CDR3 runs to 14 residues. V was clipped by 1 base and J by 9 bases; unmatched bases: 4. Germline values: CDR1 MNHNS, CDR2 SASEGT. The CDR3 protein is CASSEEPTGGEQFS. Here the CDR3 DNA reads TGTGCCAGCAGTGAAGAGCCGACAGGGGGTGAGCAGTTCTCC.

The V gene is TRBV12-3 or TRBV12-4, the J gene TRBJ1-2, with D unresolved. There are 13 residues in the CDR3. V was trimmed by 3 bases and J by 4 bases, leaving 9 bases between them. The CDR3 here is CASSFTHTYGYTF. The CDR3 DNA reads TGTGCCAGCAGTTTTACTCACACCTATGGCTACACCTTC.

This clonotype was seen once. The chain combines TRBV2 with TRBJ2-1, with 7 bases lining up with TRBD2. Germline loops: CDR1 SNHLY, CDR2 FYNNEI. V shed 3 bases, J shed 10 bases, and the junction held 3 bases outside the gene matches. The CDR3 is 12 residues long. The CDR3 nucleotides are TGTGCCAGCAGTGATCCTAGCGGAGAGCAGTTCTTC. Amino acid sequence: CASSDPSGEQFF.

This clonotype was detected ten times or more. J is TRBJ2-3 and V is TRBV15; 12 bases match TRBD2. Germline assignment: CDR1 LNHNV and CDR2 YYDKDF (reference sequence). J gave up 4 bases and V 4 bases, and 3 bases lay outside the gene matches. The CDR3 extends over 15 amino acids. Here the CDR3 reads CATSKTSGSADTQYF. CDR3 nucleotides: TGTGCCACCAGCAAGACTAGCGGGAGCGCAGATACGCAGTATTTT.

The chain couples TRBV5-6 to TRBJ2-5; D is uncertain. CDR3 length: 13 residues. Germline V lookup: CDR1 SGHDT, CDR2 YYEEEE. V lost 8 bases, J lost 2 bases, and 13 bases lay in between. In DNA form, the CDR3 reads TGTGCCAGGGGCCCCGGGCGTCAAGAGACCCAGTACTTC. Translated, it gives CARGPGRQETQYF. Complete variable domain (other parts from reference TRBV5-6 and TRBJ2-5): DAGVTQSPTHLIKTRGQQVTLRCSPKSGHDTVSWYQQALGQGPQFIFQYYEEEERQRGNFPDRFSGHQFPNYSSELNVNALLLGDSALYLCARGPGRQETQYFGPGTRLLVL.

The CDR3 protein is CASSRDREKGYGYTF. As DNA, the CDR3 is TGTGCCAGCAGTAGGGACAGGGAAAAAGGTTATGGCTACACCTTC. This chain links TRBV6-1 with TRBJ1-2; 9 positions match TRBD1. Germline-derived CDR1 and CDR2 are MNHNS and SASEGT. This CDR3 comprises 15 residues. After removal of 5 bases from V and 5 bases from J, the junction contained 9 bases not matched to a gene.

CDR3 region: CASSLVQAGGSYTF. CDR3 coding DNA: TGTGCCAGCAGTTTGGTTCAGGCAGGGGGCTCGTACACCTTC. This chain joins TRBV28 and TRBJ1-2, with 8 bases identical to TRBD1. V shed 3 bases and J 11 bases; nucleotides not matched to a gene: 11. Looked up from germline, CDR1 is MDHEN and CDR2 is SYDVKM. The length of the CDR3 is 14 residues.

There are a few counts of this clonotype. One end of the junction fails to match germline, which may point to a read error. The chain links TRBV10-3 to TRBJ2-7; 7 bases match TRBD2. CDR3 length: 11 residues. Germline V gene lookup returns CDR1 ENHRY and CDR2 SYGVKD. The CDR3 DNA reads as TGTGCCACCAGTCCCGGGGGGGAGCAGTACTTC. It specifies CATSPGGEQYF.